What follows are 9 T cell receptor beta chains derived from one specimen sequenced in a study of cytomegalovirus exposure and HLA in healthy donors. PCR amplification relied on 60 Vbeta primers (plus 13 Jbeta primers). Sequencing used immunoSEQ multiplex PCR; TCRdb keeps in-frame clones, though not all of them. The sample includes 45,000 to 50,000 clones. Sequences were obtained from PBMCs. The source is a male donor in good health and CMV-seronegative.

The V gene is TRBV6-5, the J gene TRBJ1-1; D is possibly TRBD1 (5 bases). CDR3 length: 16 residues. The V and J ends lost 0 bases and 2 bases respectively, with 13 bases between them. Germline V CDR1 and CDR2: MNHEY, SVGAGI. The CDR3 loop reads CASSYSGGTLNTEAFF. As DNA, the CDR3 is TGTGCCAGCAGTTACTCGGGGGGGACCCTAAACACTGAAGCTTTCTTT.

About this clone: The limits of the CDR3 on the DNA are not certain, so only TCRdb's listed CDR3 is given. The chain combines TRBV4-2 with TRBJ2-3; TRBD1, the table's D call, lacks a check against the DNA. The CDR3 totals 13 residues, both ends included. Germline lookup yields CDR1 LGHNA and CDR2 YNFKEQ. CDR3: CASSPEWGQGSRF.

The CDR3 DNA reads as TGTGCCAGCAGTTCCTGGACAGGGACCAATGAGCAGTTCTTC. Translation: CASSSWTGTNEQFF. The rearrangement uses TRBV27 and TRBJ2-1, with 8 bases that match TRBD1. CDR3 length equals 14 residues. The V gene end was trimmed by 4 bases and the J gene end by 6 bases; junction bases not matched to a gene: 5. Germline assignment: CDR1 MNHEY and CDR2 SMNVEV (reference sequence).

The chain is built from TRBV9 and TRBJ2-7; D gene unclear. The CDR3 totals 13 residues. With 4 bases removed from V and 2 bases from J, the gap between germline ends came to 10 bases. Germline lookup yields CDR1 SGDLS and CDR2 YYNGEE. The CDR3 reads CASSLDTTYEQYF. The CDR3 nucleotides are TGTGCCAGCAGCTTAGACACTACCTACGAGCAGTACTTC.

The chain joins TRBV6-5 to TRBJ1-1; no clear D gene. The V end was cut by 8 bases, the J end by 1 base, with 8 bases between. CDR1 and CDR2 from the germline V gene are MNHEY and SVGAGI. The CDR3 extends over 12 amino acids. Here the CDR3 reads CASVKRNTEAFF. DNA of the CDR3: TGTGCCAGCGTTAAGAGGAACACTGAAGCTTTCTTT.

This sequence joins TRBV6-6 and TRBJ1-5; no firm D call. Germline CDR1 reads MNHNY; CDR2 reads SVGAGI (reference sequence). V lost 6 bases to trimming and J lost 5 bases, with 8 bases between them. The CDR3 extends over 12 amino acids. For the CDR3, the DNA is TGTGCCAGCAGCTCGAGGGATCAGCCCCAGCATTTT. Amino acids: CASSSRDQPQHF.

CDR3 DNA: TGTGCCAGCAGCCCGGTGAGCGTGGAAAATTCACCCCTCCACTTT. Translated: CASSPVSVENSPLHF. The V gene is TRBV7-9, the J gene TRBJ1-6; D gene unclear. V dropped 5 bases and J dropped 7 bases, with 15 bases sitting between them. This CDR3 has 15 amino acids. Germline V gene lookup returns CDR1 SEHNR and CDR2 FQNEAQ (reference sequence).

CDR3 bases: TGTGCCAGCAGCTCACGCCTCGGGAGCTCCTACAATGAGCAGTTCTTC. Translation gives CASSSRLGSSYNEQFF. J is TRBJ2-1 and V is TRBV5-8; TRBD2 might be the D (6 bases). This CDR3 contains 16 residues. V lost 3 bases and J lost 0, with 13 bases in between. Germline values: CDR1 SGHTS, CDR2 YDEGEE. Full variable domain (remainder filled in from reference TRBV5-8 and TRBJ2-1): EAGVTQSPTHLIKTRGQQATLRCSPISGHTSVYWYQQALGLGLQFLLWYDEGEERNRGNFPPRFSGRQFPNYSSELNVNALELEDSALYLCASSSRLGSSYNEQFFGPGTRLTVL.

CDR3 loop: CASSAQGRNPDNYGYTF. CDR3 bases: TGTGCCAGCAGCGCCCAGGGTAGAAATCCGGATAACTATGGCTACACCTTC. This rearrangement joins TRBV9 to TRBJ1-2; D is possibly TRBD1 (5 bases). CDR3 length: 17 residues. Germline V lookup: CDR1 SGDLS, CDR2 YYNGEE. V lost 3 bases and J 1 base, leaving 19 bases between the germline ends.